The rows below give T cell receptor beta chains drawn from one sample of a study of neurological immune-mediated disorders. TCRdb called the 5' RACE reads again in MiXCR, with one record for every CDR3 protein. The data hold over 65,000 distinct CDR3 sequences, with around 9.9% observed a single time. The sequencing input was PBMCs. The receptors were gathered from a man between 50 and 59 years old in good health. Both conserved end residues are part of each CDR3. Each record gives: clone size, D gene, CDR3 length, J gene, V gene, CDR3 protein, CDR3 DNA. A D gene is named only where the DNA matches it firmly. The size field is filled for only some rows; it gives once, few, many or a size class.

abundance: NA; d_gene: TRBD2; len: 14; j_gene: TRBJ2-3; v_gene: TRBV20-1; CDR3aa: CSAQLAGGTDTQYF; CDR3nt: TGCAGTGCGCAGCTAGCGGGGGGGACAGATACGCAGTATTTT
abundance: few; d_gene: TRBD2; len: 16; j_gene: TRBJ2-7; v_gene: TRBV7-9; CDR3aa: CASSQGLAGGVDEQYF; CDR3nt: TGTGCCAGCAGCCAGGGACTAGCGGGGGGGGTCGACGAGCAGTACTTC
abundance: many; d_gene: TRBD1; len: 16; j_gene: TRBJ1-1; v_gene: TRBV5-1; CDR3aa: CASSYGTGGKNTEAFF; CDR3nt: TGCGCCAGCAGTTACGGGACAGGGGGCAAGAACACTGAAGCTTTCTTT
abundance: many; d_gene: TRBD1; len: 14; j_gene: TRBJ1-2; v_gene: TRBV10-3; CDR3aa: CAISVLQGEGGYTF; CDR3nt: TGTGCCATCAGTGTACTACAGGGGGAGGGCGGCTACACCTTC
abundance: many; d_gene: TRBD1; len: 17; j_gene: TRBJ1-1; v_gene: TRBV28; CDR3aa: CASSVRGIGQGRTEAFF; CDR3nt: TGTGCCAGCAGTGTTCGAGGTATCGGACAGGGGCGGACTGAAGCTTTCTTT
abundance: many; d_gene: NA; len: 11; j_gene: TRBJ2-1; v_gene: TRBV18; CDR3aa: CASSPRSEQFF; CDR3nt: TGTGCCAGCTCACCAAGGAGTGAGCAGTTCTTC
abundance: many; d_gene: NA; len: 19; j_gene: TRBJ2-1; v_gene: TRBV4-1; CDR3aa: CASSYGWRLYLSSYNEQFF; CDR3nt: TGCGCCAGCAGTTATGGGTGGAGACTCTATCTGAGCTCCTACAATGAGCAGTTCTTC
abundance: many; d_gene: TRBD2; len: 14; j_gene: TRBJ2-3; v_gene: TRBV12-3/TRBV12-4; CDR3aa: CASRTSGYTDTQYF; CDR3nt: TGTGCCAGCAGGACTAGCGGTTACACAGATACGCAGTATTTT
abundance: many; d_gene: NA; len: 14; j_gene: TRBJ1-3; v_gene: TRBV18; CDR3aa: CASSPAVSGNTIYF; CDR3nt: TGTGCCAGCTCACCGGCCGTCTCTGGAAACACCATATATTTT
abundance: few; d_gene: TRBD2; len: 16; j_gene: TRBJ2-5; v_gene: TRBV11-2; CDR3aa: CASSFTSGSPGETQYF; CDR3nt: TGTGCCAGCAGCTTTACTAGCGGGAGCCCCGGGGAGACCCAGTACTTC
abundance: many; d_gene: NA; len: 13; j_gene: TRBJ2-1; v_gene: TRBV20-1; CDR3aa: CSAPGAGTNEQFF; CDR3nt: TGCAGTGCCCCCGGCGCGGGAACCAATGAGCAGTTCTTC
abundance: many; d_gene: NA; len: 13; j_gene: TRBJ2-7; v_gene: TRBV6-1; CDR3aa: CASSGSSFHEQYF; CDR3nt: TGTGCCAGCAGCGGGAGTTCTTTCCACGAGCAGTACTTC
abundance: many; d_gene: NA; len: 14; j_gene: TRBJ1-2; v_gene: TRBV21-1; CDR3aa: CASSPPPQGDGYTF; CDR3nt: TGTGCCAGCTCCCCACCCCCACAGGGGGATGGCTACACCTTC
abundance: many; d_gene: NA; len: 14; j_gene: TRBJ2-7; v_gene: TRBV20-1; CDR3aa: CSADRSPPSYEQYF; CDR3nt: TGCAGTGCTGACAGGTCCCCACCTTCCTACGAGCAGTACTTC
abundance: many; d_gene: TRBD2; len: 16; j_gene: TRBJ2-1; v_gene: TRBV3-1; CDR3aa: CASRRTSGRAGNEQFF; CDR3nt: TGTGCCAGCAGGAGGACTAGCGGGAGGGCGGGGAATGAGCAGTTCTTC
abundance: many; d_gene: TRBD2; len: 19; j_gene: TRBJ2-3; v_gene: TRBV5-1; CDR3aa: CASSDPGLAGAIGQDTQYF; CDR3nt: TGCGCCAGCAGCGACCCGGGACTAGCGGGGGCAATTGGACAAGATACGCAGTATTTT
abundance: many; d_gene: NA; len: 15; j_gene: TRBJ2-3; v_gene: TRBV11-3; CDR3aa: CASSLGGLNTDTQYF; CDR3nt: TGTGCCAGCAGCCTGGGAGGCCTTAACACAGATACGCAGTATTTT